The 22 T cell receptor beta chains below were found in one sample sequenced in a study of regulatory T cells in long-lasting Graves disease. Assembly of TCR beta libraries relied on iRepertoire HTBI primers together with Arm-PCR of CDR3 regions. A single record per CDR3 protein comes from TCRdb applying MiXCR to the multiplex PCR reads. Among 400,000 to 500,000 distinct CDR3 sequences listed, about a sixth were seen once. Stated time point: newly diagnosed GD, antithyroid drugs for less than 3 months. PBMC-extracted RNA yielded the TCR library. A further study also used this sample, focusing on T cells in Graves' hyperthyroidism and ophthalmopathy.

The sequenced sample was peripheral blood mononuclear cells (PBMCs), obtained at new diagnosis, from a patient treated with antithyroid drugs. The receptors were sampled from a woman under 30 with Graves disease.

There are a few counts of this clonotype. The chain recombines TRBV15 with TRBJ1-4, with 9 bases fitting TRBD1. The CDR3 sequence is 19 residues long. The V gene end was trimmed by 0 bases and the J gene end by 7 bases; junction bases not matched to a gene: 15. The V gene's germline CDR1 is LNHNV and CDR2 YYDKDF (reference sequence). The CDR3 protein is CATSRDKGTGRGSSEKLFF. In DNA form, the CDR3 reads TGTGCCACCAGCAGAGATAAGGGGACAGGGAGAGGGTCGAGTGAAAAACTGTTTTTT.

A word on this clonotype: It may be a read error: a sequence one base away is much more abundant. This sequence joins TRBV20-1 and TRBJ1-2; 10 bases align to TRBD1. V dropped 5 bases and J dropped 5; count of bases not matched to a gene: 8. Germline assignment: CDR1 DFQATT and CDR2 SNEGSKA (reference sequence). The CDR3 covers 14 residues. In DNA form, the CDR3 reads TGCAGTGCTCCCAGACGACAGGGGGCGTATGGCTACACCTTC. This codes for CSAPRRQGAYGYTF.

This clonotype was detected many times. This rearrangement joins TRBV12-3 or TRBV12-4 to TRBJ2-1; 10 bases agree with TRBD2. The CDR3 totals 16 residues. V lost 7 bases, J lost 6 bases, and 12 bases stayed unmatched. In DNA, the CDR3 is TGTGCCAGCACCTCCAATAGACTAGCGGGTGCCAATGAGCAGTTCTTC. Its protein product is CASTSNRLAGANEQFF.

There are many counts of this clonotype. This rearrangement joins TRBV28 to TRBJ2-1, with 10 nucleotides matching TRBD1. Germline-derived CDR1 and CDR2 are MDHEN and SYDVKM. The CDR3 extends over 16 amino acids. The ends lost 6 bases at V and 9 bases at J; junction bases unmatched: 14. The CDR3 loop reads CASRGWDRGPSGEQFF. Here the CDR3 DNA reads TGTGCCAGCAGGGGGTGGGACAGGGGACCCTCAGGTGAGCAGTTCTTC.

In its sample, this clonotype was seen many times. The chain couples TRBV5-1 to TRBJ2-7; TRBD1 or TRBD2 may be the D gene (5 bases each). The length of the CDR3 is 16 residues. Trimming took 0 bases from V and 4 from J, leaving 17 bases between them. Per the germline V gene, CDR1 is SGHRS and CDR2 is YFSETQ. Here the CDR3 DNA reads TGCGCCAGCAGCTTGGCCGGGACCCGCTTAGGATACGAGCAGTACTTC. Translation: CASSLAGTRLGYEQYF.

This clonotype was detected only a few times. The gene calls are TRBV10-3 and TRBJ2-1; 14 bases are shared with TRBD2. The V and J ends lost 5 bases and 7 bases, in that order; junction bases with no gene match: 7. The CDR3 covers 16 residues. In germline, CDR1 is ENHRY, CDR2 SYGVKD. The CDR3 is CAISLGTSGRGNEQFF. The CDR3, as DNA: TGTGCCATCAGTTTAGGGACTAGCGGGAGAGGGAATGAGCAGTTCTTC.

This clonotype has more than one count but fewer than ten. A much larger clone differs from this one at a single base, so this may be a read error. V and J are TRBV6-1 and TRBJ2-7; the D is unclear. Germline CDR1 reads MNHNS; CDR2 reads SASEGT. The CDR3 totals 15 residues. The ends were cut back, 6 bases at V and 2 bases at J, with 17 bases in the middle. The CDR3, as DNA: TGTGCCAGCAGAGTCGACGGAGCGATTACCTACGAGCAGTACTTC. Encoded protein: CASRVDGAITYEQYF.

The chain recombines TRBV10-2 with TRBJ2-1, with TRBD2 matching over 7 bases. With 3 bases clipped from V and 7 bases from J, the junction kept 6 bases outside the gene matches. The germline V gene has CDR1 WSHSY and CDR2 SAAADI. This CDR3 region has 14 residues. The CDR3 here is CASSEVRESNEQFF. The CDR3 DNA reads TGCGCCAGCAGTGAAGTGCGGGAGAGTAATGAGCAGTTCTTC.

This clonotype was counted many times. V is TRBV2 and J is TRBJ1-1; TRBD1 matches 8 bases. The CDR3 contains 14 residues. Looked up from germline, CDR1 is SNHLY and CDR2 is FYNNEI. V gave up 7 bases and J gave up 1 base; unmatched junction bases: 5. This chain's CDR3 is CASKRTGRNTEAFF. CDR3 sequence (DNA): TGTGCCAGCAAACGGACAGGGCGGAACACTGAAGCTTTCTTT.

There are a few counts of this clonotype. The chain is built from TRBV7-9 and TRBJ2-7, with 8 bases identical to TRBD2. Per the germline V gene, CDR1 is SEHNR and CDR2 is FQNEAQ (reference sequence). J gave up 0 bases and V 3 bases, and 10 bases lay outside the gene matches. The CDR3 consists of 17 residues. In DNA form, the CDR3 reads TGTGCCAGCAGCTTCCAACAACTAGCGGAGCACTCCTACGAGCAGTACTTC. Its translation is CASSFQQLAEHSYEQYF.

A few counts support this clonotype. This chain connects TRBV6-1 to TRBJ1-6; D perhaps matches TRBD1 (6 bases). The length of the CDR3 is 16 residues. From germline, CDR1 is MNHNS and CDR2 SASEGT. Trimming pared 9 bases from V and 10 bases from J, leaving 25 bases between. Here the CDR3 DNA reads TGTGCCAGAAATCGGGGGGCGCGATTAGAAATGTCACCCCTCCACTTT. Translation: CARNRGARLEMSPLHF.

This clonotype was counted only a few times. The chain links TRBV19 to TRBJ1-1; D might be TRBD1 (5 bases). The germline V and J ends were trimmed by 4 bases and 7 bases, with 13 bases remaining between them. Germline V gene data show CDR1 as LNHDA and CDR2 as SQIVND (reference sequence). The CDR3 extends over 13 amino acids. The CDR3 DNA reads as TGTGCCAGTAGTAGGTTGGGGGGAATTGAAGCTTTCTTT. Translating it yields CASSRLGGIEAFF.

The table lists this clonotype with many counts. The CDR3 DNA reads TGTGCCAGCAGCTTAAGACTCCCCGAGCAGTTCTTC. This sequence encodes CASSLRLPEQFF. J is TRBJ2-3 and V is TRBV11-2; no firm D call. The J call is in doubt because the DNA end fits TRBJ2-1 better. CDR3 length: 12 amino acids. CDR1 and CDR2 (germline): SGHAT, FQNNGV.

This clonotype has a handful of counts. The chain joins TRBV7-9 to TRBJ2-7; no definite D call. The CDR3 extends over 11 amino acids. The germline V and J ends were trimmed by 5 bases and 5 bases, with 7 bases remaining between them. Germline CDR1 and CDR2: SEHNR and FQNEAQ (reference sequence). CDR3 loop: CASSAGHEQYF. The CDR3 DNA sequence: TGTGCCAGCAGCGCCGGACACGAGCAGTACTTC.

This clonotype was detected a few times. This chain links TRBV6-2 or TRBV6-3 with TRBJ2-7, with D possibly being TRBD1 or TRBD2 (5 bases each). Trimming removed 0 bases from V and 9 bases from J, with 12 bases in between. This CDR3 has 13 amino acids. Germline V CDR1 and CDR2: MNHEY, SVGEGT. The CDR3 DNA reads as TGTGCCAGCAGTTACTCGAAGAGGGGCGGGCAGTACTTC. It specifies CASSYSKRGGQYF.

This clonotype was seen a few times. V gene TRBV5-1 combines with J gene TRBJ2-1, with 14 bases matching TRBD2. Looked up from germline, CDR1 is SGHRS and CDR2 is YFSETQ. The junction had 8 bases not matched to a gene; V was cut back by 2 bases and J by 1 base. The CDR3 is 19 residues long. The CDR3 sequence is CASSFLTGTSGSSYNEQFF. As DNA, the CDR3 is TGCGCCAGCAGCTTCTTAACCGGGACTAGCGGGAGTTCCTACAATGAGCAGTTCTTC.

This clonotype has a handful of counts. This chain uses TRBV10-3 with TRBJ2-3; D is uncertain. V dropped 3 bases and J dropped 3 bases, with 10 bases sitting between them. Germline V gene data show CDR1 as ENHRY and CDR2 as SYGVKD. CDR3 length: 14 residues. CDR3 in DNA: TGTGCCATCAGTGATTATGGGCTGACAGATACGCAGTATTTT. Its protein is CAISDYGLTDTQYF.

This chain uses TRBV20-1 with TRBJ1-4, with TRBD1 as a possible D gene (5 bases). The CDR3 length is 12 residues. CDR1 DFQATT and CDR2 SNEGSKA come from the germline V gene (reference sequence). The CDR3 sequence: CSVGRLNEKLFF. The CDR3 nucleotides read TGCAGCGTGGGACGGCTAAATGAAAAACTGTTTTTT.

This clonotype was seen a handful of times. CDR3 sequence (DNA): TGTGCCAGCAGTGGACAGGGGAACACCGGGGAGCTGTTTTTT. Protein product: CASSGQGNTGELFF. This sequence joins TRBV2 and TRBJ2-2, with TRBD1 identical over 7 bases. The germline gives CDR1 SNHLY, CDR2 FYNNEI. Unmatched junction bases numbered 0, after V lost 4 bases and J lost 1 base. This CDR3 region has 14 residues.

This clonotype was detected ten times or more. The chain is built from TRBV10-3 and TRBJ2-7, with TRBD2 as a possible D gene (5 bases). The CDR3 is made up of 13 amino acids. CDR1 is ENHRY, CDR2 SYGVKD, per germline. V was cut by 4 bases and J by 6 bases, with 13 bases left in between. The DNA for the CDR3 is TGTGCCATCAGTGGAGGGCCAGGCGGCGAGCAGTACTTC. This encodes CAISGGPGGEQYF.

This clonotype has a count of ten or more. This chain uses TRBV29-1 with TRBJ1-2; the D is unclear. Looked up from germline, CDR1 is SQVTM and CDR2 is ANQGSEA. Trimming stripped 4 bases from V and 0 bases from J, with 12 bases between. CDR3 length: 14 residues. The CDR3 DNA follows: TGCAGCGTTGTGGAGGGCTACCCTAACTATGGCTACACCTTC. Encoded protein: CSVVEGYPNYGYTF.

This clonotype appeared many times. The DNA is omitted, as the CDR3 cannot be located on it reliably, and the CDR3 follows TCRdb's listing. This chain joins TRBV28 and TRBJ2-7; TRBD1 reflects the table's D call only, with no check against the DNA. Per the germline V gene, CDR1 is MDHEN and CDR2 is SYDVKM. A total of 16 residues make up the CDR3, ends included. CDR3 loop: CASSFGSGAFSYEQYF.